The 5 T cell receptor beta chains listed next were all sequenced from one sample in a study of T cells after posttransplantation cyclophosphamide. Measured with immunoSEQ multiplex PCR; TCRdb has only the in-frame clones, and not every one. The sample shows tens of thousands of clones, none of them appearing just once. Sequenced material: PBMCs. These receptors were obtained from a man aged 45-65 years in good health, CMV-negative, and a related stem cell transplant donor.

In its sample, this clone was seen many times. This chain uses TRBV25-1 with TRBJ2-5; the D gene is possibly TRBD1 (5 bases). CDR3 size: 13 residues. Trimming cost V 6 bases and J 1 base, with 9 bases left between them. From germline, CDR1 is MGHDK and CDR2 SYGVNS. The CDR3: CASRNRSQETQYF. The CDR3 nucleotides are TGTGCCAGCAGGAACAGGAGCCAAGAGACCCAGTACTTC.

This clone was picked up many times. This chain connects TRBV5-1 to TRBJ2-3, with D possibly being TRBD1 (6 bases). The CDR3 length is 17 residues. The V end was cut by 0 bases, the J end by 0 bases, with 14 bases between. Germline V gene lookup returns CDR1 SGHRS and CDR2 YFSETQ. The chain's CDR3 is CASSLAIGGGSTDTQYF. As DNA, the CDR3 is TGCGCCAGCAGCTTGGCAATAGGGGGTGGGAGCACAGATACGCAGTATTTT. Full variable domain (outside the CDR3, taken from reference TRBV5-1 and TRBJ2-3): KAGVTQTPRYLIKTRGQQVTLSCSPISGHRSVSWYQQTPGQGLQFLFEYFSETQRNKGNFPGRFSGRQFSNSRSEMNVSTLELGDSALYLCASSLAIGGGSTDTQYFGPGTRLTVL.

This clone was seen ten or more times. The chain links TRBV6-4 to TRBJ2-7, with D perhaps TRBD2 (5 bases). This CDR3 spans 18 amino acids. Germline V CDR1 and CDR2: MRHNA, SNTAGT. V lost 3 bases and J 6 bases, leaving 27 bases between the germline ends. The CDR3 DNA reads as TGTGCCAGCAGTGATATCTTCCCCGGGGTTACCCTAGGAAGCGAGCAGTACTTC. Protein sequence: CASSDIFPGVTLGSEQYF.

This clone was counted only a few times. The gene calls are TRBV4-2 and TRBJ2-3; D ambiguous. Per the germline V gene, CDR1 is LGHNA and CDR2 is YNFKEQ. Trimming took 0 bases from V and 1 from J, leaving 8 bases between them. This CDR3 has 15 amino acids. The CDR3 is CASSQEGRGTDTQYF. CDR3 in DNA: TGTGCCAGCAGCCAAGAAGGTCGGGGCACAGATACGCAGTATTTT.

This clone was seen ten or more times. CDR3 nucleotides: TGTGCCAGTAACCGTCTAGCGGGAGGGCGAATTTTGGAGCAGTTCTTC. This sequence encodes CASNRLAGGRILEQFF. The V call is TRBV19, the J call TRBJ2-1, with TRBD2 identical over 12 bases. The V gene end was trimmed by 7 bases and the J gene end by 10 bases; junction bases not matched to a gene: 14. Per germline, CDR1 LNHDA and CDR2 SQIVND (reference sequence). The CDR3 length is 16 residues.